This T cell receptor (beta chain) was identified in a study of blood T cell repertoires in COVID-19. The germline V and J ends were trimmed by 8 bases and 1 base, with 11 bases remaining between them. The CDR3 spans 12 residues. Germline assignment: CDR1 SQVTM and CDR2 ANQGSEA. TCRdb keeps only in-frame clones here, not all; method: immunoSEQ multiplex PCR. The sample carries 250,000 to 350,000 clones, approximately 90% recorded once. Sequencing input: PBMCs or T cells enriched from blood (not recorded which). This receptor was taken from a woman aged 60-75 years in a cohort exposed to, infected with or recovered from COVID-19 (not recorded which). V usage is TRBV29-1 and J usage is TRBJ1-1; D possibly corresponds to TRBD1 (6 bases). The CDR3: CSTKDRNTEAFF. The DNA for the CDR3 is TGCAGCACCAAGGACAGGAACACTGAAGCTTTCTTT.